This entry concerns a single T cell receptor beta chain. V lost 5 bases, J lost 8 bases, and 15 bases lay in between. The germline V gene encodes CDR1 MNHEY and CDR2 SVGEGT. The CDR3 is made up of 14 amino acids. These data are taken from a study of T cell responses to AZD1222 COVID-19 vaccine. Generated by immunoSEQ multiplex PCR, the TCRdb table keeps only in-frame clones and is missing some. The data show 55,000 to 80,000 clones, with around 84% seen just once and around 21% held by the top ten. This receptor was identified in an adult in good health. V usage is TRBV6-2 or TRBV6-3 and J usage is TRBJ2-2; D ambiguous. Here the sequenced sample was peripheral blood, taken on day 0 of AZD1222 vaccination. This chain's CDR3 is CASSPKLGSGELFF. In nucleotides, the CDR3 is TGTGCCAGCAGTCCAAAATTAGGTTCGGGGGAGCTGTTTTTT.